This is a list of T cell receptor beta chains from one sample in a study of blood T cell repertoires in COVID-19. Repertoires were generated with immunoSEQ multiplex PCR, while TCRdb's copy carries only in-frame clones and drops some. The sample records about 150,000 clones, approximately 92% being singletons. The sequenced sample was peripheral blood. The receptors originated from a woman aged 40 to 50 with acute or convalescent COVID-19. CDR3s include the opening cysteine and the closing phenylalanine or tryptophan. A D gene is named only where the DNA matches it firmly. For some rows the clone size is stated as once, few or many, or as a class when expanded; others skip it.

d_call	v_call	clone_size	j_call	cdr3_aa	cdr3_nt
TRBD2	TRBV5-1	-	TRBJ2-3	CASSFRTSDSDTQYF	TGCGCCAGCAGCTTTAGGACTAGCGATTCAGATACGCAGTATTTT
-	TRBV12-3/TRBV12-4	-	TRBJ1-2	CASSRYRYGYTF	TGTGCCAGCAGTCGCTATCGGTATGGCTACACCTTC
TRBD2	TRBV2	once	TRBJ2-4	CASSPTSGEKNIQYF	TGTGCCAGCAGTCCGACTAGCGGGGAAAAAAACATTCAGTACTTC
-	TRBV29-1	-	TRBJ1-1	CSGRRPENTEAFF	TGCAGCGGGAGAAGACCAGAGAACACTGAAGCTTTCTTT
-	TRBV27	few	TRBJ2-3	CASSLFPESGTDTQYF	TGTGCCAGCAGTTTATTTCCCGAAAGCGGCACAGATACGCAGTATTTT
TRBD1	TRBV27	-	TRBJ1-3	CASSLTRTGGAGGNTIYF	TGTGCCAGCAGTTTAACCAGGACAGGGGGCGCCGGTGGAAACACCATATATTTT
TRBD2	TRBV5-8	-	TRBJ2-1	CASSRGTSISYNEQFF	TGTGCCAGCAGCCGTGGGACTAGCATTTCCTACAATGAGCAGTTCTTC
TRBD1	TRBV4-1	-	TRBJ2-3	CASSARTGGSTDTQYF	TGCGCCAGCAGCGCGCGAACAGGGGGTAGCACAGATACGCAGTATTTT
TRBD1	TRBV7-9	-	TRBJ1-1	CASTSVGYRGTEAFF	TGTGCCAGCACCTCCGTTGGCTACAGGGGCACTGAAGCTTTCTTT
-	TRBV29-1	-	TRBJ1-3	CSVVSPSSGNTIYF	TGCAGCGTTGTGAGCCCGAGCTCTGGAAACACCATATATTTT
-	TRBV7-9	-	TRBJ2-5	CASSLGFEQGALQETQYF	TGTGCCAGCAGCTTAGGCTTTGAACAGGGAGCCCTCCAAGAGACCCAGTACTTC